These 30 T cell receptor beta chains came from one sample sequenced in a study of T cell changes during pregnancy in multiple sclerosis. TCRdb keeps only in-frame clones here, not all; method: immunoSEQ multiplex PCR. This table holds 35,000 to 40,000 clones, roughly 88% found once. The source material was CD4+ T cells from peripheral blood mononuclear cells, sampled before pregnancy. Receptor source: a female donor with multiple sclerosis, enrolled in a pregnancy study.

The V call is TRBV5-1, the J call TRBJ2-7; perhaps TRBD2 as D (5 bases). The CDR3 runs 14 residues. CDR1 is SGHRS and CDR2 is YFSETQ in the germline V gene. Trimming shortened V by 5 bases and J by 7 bases, and 19 bases separated the two germline ends. The CDR3 DNA reads as TGCGCCAGCAGAGATCAGGTGTCAGGACTTGAGCAGTACTTC. This sequence encodes CASRDQVSGLEQYF.

This clone has just a few counts. The DNA of the CDR3 is TGCGCCAGCAGCCGGGGGGGGACATCTGATGAAAAACTGTTTTTT. Its translation is CASSRGGTSDEKLFF. The chain couples TRBV5-1 to TRBJ1-4; TRBD1 might be the D (6 bases). Per the germline V gene, CDR1 is SGHRS and CDR2 is YFSETQ. The CDR3 has 15 amino acids. V was shortened by 4 bases and J by 6 bases, with 16 bases between the two germline ends.

The J gene is TRBJ2-6, the V gene TRBV2; D is uncertain. CDR3 length: 15 residues. Germline assignment: CDR1 SNHLY and CDR2 FYNNEI. V was shortened by 4 bases and J by 0 bases, with 7 bases between the two germline ends. CDR3: CASSVQYSGANVLTF. Written as DNA, the CDR3 is TGTGCCAGCAGTGTACAGTACTCTGGGGCCAACGTCCTGACTTTC.

The V and J genes are TRBV27 and TRBJ2-3, with 11 bases fitting TRBD2. The CDR3 sequence is 16 residues long. Trimming took 2 bases from V and 7 from J; bases not matched to a gene: 8. The germline gives CDR1 MNHEY, CDR2 SMNVEV (reference sequence). The CDR3 DNA sequence: TGTGCCAGCAGTTTAATTCTAGCGGGAGGCAGGAATACGCAGTATTTT. Translated: CASSLILAGGRNTQYF.

Only a few counts were recorded for this clone. The chain is built from TRBV27 and TRBJ2-4, with D maybe TRBD1 (6 bases). Per the germline V gene, CDR1 is MNHEY and CDR2 is SMNVEV (reference sequence). V shed 4 bases and J shed 0 bases, with 19 bases lying between them. The CDR3 length is 18 residues. In DNA form, the CDR3 reads TGTGCCAGCAGTTCCCAATACGGACAGAATCTAGCCAAAAACATTCAGTACTTC. Translating it yields CASSSQYGQNLAKNIQYF.

J is TRBJ2-6 and V is TRBV5-1; possible D gene TRBD1, 6 bases. This CDR3 is 16 amino acids long. CDR1 and CDR2 from the germline V gene are SGHRS and YFSETQ. Trimming took 4 bases from V and 4 from J, leaving 15 bases between them. CDR3 nucleotide sequence: TGCGCCAGCAGCCCCACGACAGGATCCGGGGCCAACGTCCTGACTTTC. This sequence encodes CASSPTTGSGANVLTF. The full variable domain, in which reference TRBV5-1 and TRBJ2-6 provide the parts outside the CDR3, is KAGVTQTPRYLIKTRGQQVTLSCSPISGHRSVSWYQQTPGQGLQFLFEYFSETQRNKGNFPGRFSGRQFSNSRSEMNVSTLELGDSALYLCASSPTTGSGANVLTFGAGSRLTVL.

The chain has TRBV5-1 and TRBJ2-3; 13 bases line up with TRBD2. CDR3 length equals 17 residues. V trimming: 4 bases; J trimming: 1 base; junction bases outside the gene matches: 6. Germline CDR1 and CDR2: SGHRS and YFSETQ. As DNA, the CDR3 is TGCGCCAGCAGCCAGGGGACTAGCGGGGTTGGCACAGATACGCAGTATTTT. Residues: CASSQGTSGVGTDTQYF.

The sample holds one count of this clone. J is TRBJ2-1 and V is TRBV13, with D perhaps TRBD2 (5 bases). This CDR3 has 16 residues. Trimming took off 4 bases at V and 0 bases at J, with 13 bases between the two ends. CDR1 is PRHDT, CDR2 FYEKMQ, per germline (reference sequence). CDR3 DNA sequence: TGTGCCAGCAGCTCCCGGACTTTCCGCTCCTACAATGAGCAGTTCTTC. This translates into CASSSRTFRSYNEQFF.

The chain has TRBV30 and TRBJ2-5, with TRBD2 identical over 8 bases. Losses at the gene ends were 3 bases for V and 6 bases for J; bases not matched to a gene: 6. CDR3 length equals 13 residues. Germline V gives CDR1 GTSNPN, CDR2 SVGIG (reference sequence). CDR3 loop: CAWRPGLEQTQYF. CDR3 nucleotides: TGTGCCTGGAGGCCGGGACTAGAACAGACCCAGTACTTC. The full variable domain, in which reference TRBV30 and TRBJ2-5 provide the parts outside the CDR3, is SQTIHQWPATLVQPVGSPLSLECTVEGTSNPNLYWYRQAAGRGLQLLFYSVGIGQISSEVPQNLSASRPQDRQFILSSKKLLLSDSGFYLCAWRPGLEQTQYFGPGTRLLVL.

The CDR3 is CASRPRDIESYEQYF. DNA for the CDR3: TGTGCCAGCAGACCCCGGGACATAGAATCCTACGAGCAGTACTTC. The chain uses TRBV6-5 and TRBJ2-7, with D possibly TRBD1 on 6 matching bases. Germline CDR1 and CDR2: MNHEY and SVGAGI. Trimming shortened V by 6 bases and J by 1 base, and 16 bases separated the two germline ends. The CDR3 is 15 residues long.

This clone has only one observation. V usage is TRBV29-1 and J usage is TRBJ2-2, with 8 bases aligning to TRBD1. The ends lost 4 bases at V and 5 bases at J; junction bases unmatched: 9. Germline V gene data show CDR1 as SQVTM and CDR2 as ANQGSEA. This CDR3 is built from 15 residues. As DNA, the CDR3 is TGCAGCGTTGGGCAACCGGGACAGGTGACCGGGGAGCTGTTTTTT. Protein: CSVGQPGQVTGELFF.

Turning to this clone: Additional DNA sequences in this sample encode the identical CDR3. The chain employs TRBV7-2 and TRBJ2-7, with TRBD2 matching over 10 bases. Trimming took 5 bases from V and 2 from J; bases not matched to a gene: 3. The CDR3 sequence is 14 residues long. Germline V gives CDR1 SGHTA, CDR2 FQGNSA. The CDR3 region has the DNA TGTGCCAGCAGCAGGACTAGCGGAACCTACGAGCAGTACTTC. Protein product: CASSRTSGTYEQYF.

This clone was detected once. The V gene is TRBV27, the J gene TRBJ1-5; TRBD1 matches 7 bases. The CDR3 loop spans 14 amino acids. CDR1 is MNHEY, CDR2 SMNVEV, per germline (reference sequence). CDR3 sequence (DNA): TGTGCAGCAGGTCCAGGGGGAGGTAATCAGCCCCAGCATTTT. Protein product: CAAGPGGGNQPQHF.

The count of this clone is one. The chain employs TRBV18 and TRBJ2-7; TRBD2 matches 12 bases. V was pared by 1 base and J by 5 bases, with 12 bases of the junction left unmatched. CDR1 is KGHSH and CDR2 is LQKENI in the germline V gene. CDR3 length equals 18 residues. CDR3 DNA: TGTGCCAGCTCACCACTGACTAGCGGGAGTATTCGCGGGAACGAGCAGTACTTC. Translating it yields CASSPLTSGSIRGNEQYF.

The chain couples TRBV28 to TRBJ1-5, with D possibly matching TRBD1 (5 bases). The germline V and J ends were trimmed by 6 bases and 4 bases, with 7 bases remaining between them. The CDR3 has 12 residues. Germline V gives CDR1 MDHEN, CDR2 SYDVKM. The CDR3 region is CASRGANQPQHF. CDR3 sequence (DNA): TGTGCCAGCAGAGGGGCAAATCAGCCCCAGCATTTT.

The chain uses TRBV6-6 and TRBJ2-7, with 9 bases fitting TRBD1. The V and J ends lost 1 base and 5 bases, in that order; junction bases with no gene match: 6. This CDR3 has 15 amino acids. CDR1 MNHNY and CDR2 SVGAGI come from the germline V gene (reference sequence). CDR3 loop: CASSYLGTGKDEQYF. For the CDR3, the DNA is TGTGCCAGCAGTTACTTAGGGACAGGGAAGGACGAGCAGTACTTC.

The V and J genes are TRBV5-1 and TRBJ2-1, with 11 nucleotides matching TRBD2. The CDR3 consists of 16 residues. The junction had 5 bases not matched to a gene; V was cut back by 0 bases and J by 6 bases. Germline CDR1 SGHRS, CDR2 YFSETQ. CDR3 DNA: TGCGCCAGCAGCTTGGAAGCTAGCGGGAGGACCAATGAGCAGTTCTTC. Translation: CASSLEASGRTNEQFF.

The V gene is TRBV7-2, the J gene TRBJ2-2, with D maybe TRBD2 (6 bases). The CDR3 covers 15 residues. V was pared by 2 bases and J by 4 bases, with 11 bases between. Germline V gives CDR1 SGHTA, CDR2 FQGNSA. The CDR3 sequence is CASSLWRGSTGELFF. DNA for the CDR3: TGTGCCAGCAGCTTATGGAGGGGTTCCACCGGGGAGCTGTTTTTT. Full variable domain (missing parts from reference TRBV7-2 and TRBJ2-2): GAGVSQSPSNKVTEKGKDVELRCDPISGHTALYWYRQSLGQGLEFLIYFQGNSAPDKSGLPSDRFSAERTGGSVSTLTIQRTQQEDSAVYLCASSLWRGSTGELFFGEGSRLTVL.

The chain links TRBV7-9 to TRBJ1-3; a weak D match, TRBD1 (5 bases). Germline V CDR1 and CDR2: SEHNR, FQNEAQ (reference sequence). The CDR3 runs to 18 residues. The V and J ends lost 5 bases and 0 bases respectively, with 20 bases between them. DNA of the CDR3: TGTGCCAGCAGCCCGCATCCGGGACTCTCGAGCTCTGGAAACACCATATATTTT. Encoded protein: CASSPHPGLSSSGNTIYF.

On this clone itself: The junction and the germline gene differ at one end; a read error may be behind it. Other DNA sequences of this sample code for an identical CDR3. The V and J genes are TRBV29-1 and TRBJ1-4; D gene unclear. CDR3 length: 13 amino acids. The germline V gene encodes CDR1 SQVTM and CDR2 ANQGSEA. The CDR3 DNA reads as TGCAGCGTTGTGTTGGCCACCAATGAAAAATTGTTTTTT. Its translation: CSVVLATNEKLFF.

This clone occurred once. The chain recombines TRBV7-3 with TRBJ1-1; D uncertain. Germline V CDR1 and CDR2: SGHTA, FQGTGA. The V and J ends lost 0 bases and 2 bases respectively, with 7 bases between them. The CDR3 totals 14 residues. The DNA for the CDR3 is TGTGCCAGCAGCTTAACAGGGAGAAACACTGAAGCTTTCTTT. Its protein product is CASSLTGRNTEAFF.

This clone was recorded a few times. This chain uses TRBV6-1 with TRBJ1-2, with a weak D call TRBD1 (6 bases). The V gene lost 2 bases and the J gene lost 4 bases, with 14 bases spanning the gap. This CDR3 is 15 amino acids long. The germline V gene has CDR1 MNHNS and CDR2 SASEGT. Here the CDR3 DNA reads TGTGCCAGCAGTGAATCGACAGGACCATCCTATGGCTACACCTTC. Its protein product is CASSESTGPSYGYTF.

The chain uses TRBV6-6 and TRBJ1-4; possible D gene TRBD1, 5 bases. The CDR3 length is 16 residues. Germline values: CDR1 MNHNY, CDR2 SVGAGI (reference sequence). V was shortened by 2 bases and J by 5 bases, with 15 bases between the two germline ends. Here the CDR3 reads CASSYPPGGLNEKLFF. CDR3 nucleotide sequence: TGTGCCAGCAGTTACCCTCCGGGGGGGTTAAATGAAAAACTGTTTTTT.

This rearrangement joins TRBV4-3 to TRBJ2-3; TRBD2 aligns across 9 bases. Germline assignment: CDR1 LGHNA and CDR2 YSLEER. V lost 1 base to trimming and J lost 1 base; unmatched junction nucleotides: 0. The CDR3 has 15 amino acids. The CDR3 DNA reads TGCGCCAGCAGCCAAGGACTAGCGGGCACAGATACGCAGTATTTT. As protein: CASSQGLAGTDTQYF.

This clone was seen only a few times. The chain couples TRBV6-1 to TRBJ1-2; 11 bases match TRBD1. V was pared by 5 bases and J by 8 bases, with 7 bases of the junction left unmatched. Germline V gene sequence: CDR1 MNHNS, CDR2 SASEGT. The CDR3 length is 14 residues. The CDR3: CASSSGQGANGYTF. The CDR3 region has the DNA TGTGCCAGCAGTTCTGGACAGGGGGCTAACGGCTACACCTTC.

The chain combines TRBV25-1 with TRBJ2-2, with D hard to call. The CDR3 extends over 14 amino acids. V dropped 3 bases and J dropped 3 bases, with 8 bases sitting between them. Germline V gene sequence: CDR1 MGHDK, CDR2 SYGVNS. The DNA for the CDR3 is TGTGCCAGCAGTGAGAACATCGACACCGGGGAGCTGTTTTTT. It is translated as CASSENIDTGELFF.

J is TRBJ2-1 and V is TRBV18, with TRBD2 matching 10 bases. Trimming removed 4 bases from V and 4 bases from J; junction bases left unmatched: 7. Germline V gene lookup returns CDR1 KGHSH and CDR2 LQKENI. There are 16 residues in the CDR3. CDR3 DNA sequence: TGTGCCAGCTCACGGGGGACTAGCGCTAAATACAATGAGCAGTTCTTC. It encodes CASSRGTSAKYNEQFF.

The V and J genes are TRBV30 and TRBJ2-3; TRBD2 agrees at 8 bases. With V trimmed by 2 bases and J by 5 bases, 9 bases remained unmatched. Per the germline V gene, CDR1 is GTSNPN and CDR2 is SVGIG (reference sequence). The CDR3 spans 15 residues. The CDR3 protein is CAWSFGLASLDTQYF. CDR3 nucleotides: TGTGCCTGGAGTTTTGGACTAGCCTCCCTAGATACGCAGTATTTT.

By proportion, this clone is medium-sized. This sequence joins TRBV4-2 and TRBJ1-3; TRBD1 might be the D (6 bases). Looked up from germline, CDR1 is LGHNA and CDR2 is YNFKEQ. Trimming took 1 base from V and 2 from J, leaving 12 bases between them. The CDR3 has 16 residues. The CDR3 DNA reads TGTGCCAGCAGCCAAGGACCGACAGGAGCTGGAAACACCATATATTTT. Its protein product is CASSQGPTGAGNTIYF.

The chain is built from TRBV10-3 and TRBJ2-7, with TRBD2 identical over 9 bases. This CDR3 spans 14 amino acids. V lost 4 bases, J lost 9 bases, and 10 bases stayed unmatched. Germline lookup yields CDR1 ENHRY and CDR2 SYGVKD. In nucleotides, the CDR3 is TGTGCCATCAGTGTTGGGATAGCGGGAGTCGGGCAGTACTTC. Translating gives CAISVGIAGVGQYF.